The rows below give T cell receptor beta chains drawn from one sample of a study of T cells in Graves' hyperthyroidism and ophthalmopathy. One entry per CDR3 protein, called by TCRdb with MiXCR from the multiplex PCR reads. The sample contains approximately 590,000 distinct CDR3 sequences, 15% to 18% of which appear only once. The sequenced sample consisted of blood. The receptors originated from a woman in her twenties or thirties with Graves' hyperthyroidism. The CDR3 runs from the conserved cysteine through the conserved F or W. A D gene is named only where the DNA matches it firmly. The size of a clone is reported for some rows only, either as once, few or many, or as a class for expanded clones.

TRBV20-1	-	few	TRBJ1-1	CSARGEVAEAFF	TGCAGTGCTAGGGGGGAAGTGGCTGAAGCTTTCTTT
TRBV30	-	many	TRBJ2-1	CAWSDSSDSYNEQFF	TGTGCCTGGAGCGACTCCTCTGACTCCTACAATGAGCAGTTCTTC
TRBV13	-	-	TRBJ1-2	CASSLQGRGGFLYGYTF	TGTGCCAGCAGCTTACAGGGAAGGGGAGGCTTCCTCTATGGCTACACCTTC
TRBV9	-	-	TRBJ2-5	CASSVGLAPSAEETQYF	TGTGCCAGCAGCGTAGGGCTAGCCCCCTCCGCGGAAGAGACCCAGTACTTC
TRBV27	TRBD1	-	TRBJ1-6	CASRDRTGVNSPLHF	TGTGCCAGCAGGGATAGGACAGGAGTGAATTCACCCCTCCACTTT
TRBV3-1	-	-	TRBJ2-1	CASSQDPNPGTGFGWDEQFF	TGTGCCAGCAGCCAAGATCCCAACCCCGGGACTGGGTTCGGGTGGGATGAGCAGTTCTTC
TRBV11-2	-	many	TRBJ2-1	CASSLELGSHNEQFF	TGTGCCAGCAGCTTAGAATTGGGGTCCCACAATGAGCAGTTCTTC
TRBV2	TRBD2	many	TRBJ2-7	CASSPPGGGEQYF	TGTGCCAGCAGTCCCCCGGGAGGGGGCGAGCAGTACTTC
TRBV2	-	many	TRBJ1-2	CASSRNRNNYGYTF	TGTGCCAGCTCCAGGAATAGAAATAACTATGGCTACACCTTC
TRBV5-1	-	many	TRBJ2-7	CASSFDRGGGPYEQYF	TGCGCCAGCAGCTTCGACCGAGGTGGTGGGCCCTACGAGCAGTACTTC
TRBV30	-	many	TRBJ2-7	CAWSGGGMLLYF	TGTGCCTGGAGTGGTGGTGGTATGTTGCTGTACTTC
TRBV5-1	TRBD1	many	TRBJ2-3	CASSLVRDSSTDTQYF	TGCGCCAGCAGCTTGGTCCGGGACAGTAGCACAGATACGCAGTATTTT
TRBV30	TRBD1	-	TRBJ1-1	CAWSGGQGDTEAFF	TGTGCCTGGAGTGGGGGACAGGGTGACACTGAAGCTTTCTTT
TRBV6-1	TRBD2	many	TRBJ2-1	CASIPGPTSGRVDEQFF	TGTGCCAGCATCCCGGGGCCGACTAGCGGGAGAGTAGATGAGCAGTTCTTC
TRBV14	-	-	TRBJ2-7	CASSQEIGSGYEQYF	TGTGCCAGCAGCCAAGAAATTGGTAGCGGCTACGAGCAGTACTTC
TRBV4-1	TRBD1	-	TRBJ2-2	CASSHEGQGFGGELFF	TGCGCCAGCAGCCATGAGGGACAGGGGTTTGGCGGGGAGCTGTTTTTT
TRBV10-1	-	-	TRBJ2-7	CASSESGAAPYEQYF	TGCGCCAGCAGTGAGTCCGGGGCGGCCCCCTACGAGCAGTACTTC
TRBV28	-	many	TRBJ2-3	CASSSIPWGSGTDTQYF	TGTGCCAGCAGTTCCATCCCTTGGGGGAGTGGTACAGATACGCAGTATTTT
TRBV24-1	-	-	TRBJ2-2	CATSDWAGNTGELFF	TGTGCCACCAGTGATTGGGCGGGGAACACCGGGGAGCTGTTTTTT
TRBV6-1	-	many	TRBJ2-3	CASGGNTYLGGGVNTQYF	TGTGCCAGCGGGGGAAATACGTACCTCGGAGGGGGCGTAAATACGCAGTATTTT
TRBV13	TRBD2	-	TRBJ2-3	CASSLGRSGRVTDTQYF	TGTGCCAGCAGCTTAGGCCGTAGCGGGAGGGTCACAGATACGCAGTATTTT
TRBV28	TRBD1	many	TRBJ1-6	CASSQRDRLSNAPLHF	TGTGCCAGCAGTCAGCGGGACAGGCTTAGTAATGCACCCCTCCACTTT
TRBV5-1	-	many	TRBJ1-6	CASSLGTTGSPLHF	TGCGCCAGCAGCTTGGGGACAACTGGTTCACCCCTCCACTTT
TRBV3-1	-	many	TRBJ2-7	CASTWGGKRGEQYF	TGTGCCAGCACGTGGGGCGGGAAACGGGGCGAGCAGTACTTC
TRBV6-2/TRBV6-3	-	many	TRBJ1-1	CASSYDLMNTEAFF	TGTGCCAGCAGTTACGACTTGATGAACACTGAAGCTTTCTTT
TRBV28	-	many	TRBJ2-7	CASSLYLGDTSSYEQYF	TGTGCCAGCAGTTTATATTTGGGGGACACGAGCTCCTACGAGCAGTACTTC